This T cell receptor beta chain was retrieved from a study of spatial heterogeneity in lung cancer. Looking at the study overall: Compared with alpha-chain sequences, beta-chain sequences were consistently detected in greater numbers. Unique TCR and UMI combinations averaged more than ten appearances each in raw reads.

General study findings and limits: Within tumors, counts of expanded alpha and beta TCRs tracked tumor mutation counts.

This clonotype came up many times. The antigen remains unidentified. TCRdb re-called the 5' RACE reads with MiXCR, one entry per CDR3 protein. This sample has around 100,000 distinct CDR3 sequences, with under 4.5% found just once. Time point indicated: sample taken at primary tumor resection. The sample in question was lung tumor tissue, obtained at surgery. The receptor comes from a male donor with early-stage non-small cell lung cancer.

The CDR3 sequence: CASSLGVNTGELFF. The CDR3, as DNA: TGTGCCAGCAGCTTGGGGGTTAACACCGGGGAGCTGTTTTTT. V is TRBV7-2 and J is TRBJ2-2; TRBD1 or TRBD2 may be the D gene (5 bases each). This CDR3 region has 14 residues. Germline lookup yields CDR1 SGHTA and CDR2 FQGNSA. V gave up 3 bases and J gave up 2 bases, with 7 bases separating them.